This T cell receptor (beta chain) was identified during a study of response to subunit inactivated influenza vaccine. The V gene's germline CDR1 is LGHNA and CDR2 YSLEER. The CDR3 covers 17 residues. V was cut by 1 base and J by 4 bases, with 19 bases left in between. TCRdb called the RT-PCR reads again in MiXCR, with one record for every CDR3 protein. The repertoire consists of roughly 520,000 distinct CDR3 sequences, with 25% occurring once and the leading ten covering approximately 2%. The V and J genes are TRBV4-3 and TRBJ1-2; a weak D match, TRBD1 (5 bases). The receptor was derived from a man between 45 and 60 years old who received an inactivated influenza vaccine. The source was CD4+ T cells sorted from PBMCs, collected less than 6 days after vaccination. CDR3 protein: CASSQGPFDGGSYGYTF. The CDR3 region has the DNA TGCGCCAGCAGCCAAGGACCGTTCGACGGGGGTAGCTATGGCTACACCTTC.